This passage covers 3 T cell receptor beta chains from one sample sequenced in a study of T cells in localized non-small cell lung cancer. TCRdb's copy holds only in-frame clones and misses some; the assay was immunoSEQ multiplex PCR. The table lists 65,000 to 95,000 clones, over 70% of them singletons, with less than 20% in the top ten. Sequencing was performed on PBMCs, taken before any cancer treatment. All receptors derive from a man aged 40 to 70 with stage II squamous cell lung carcinoma.

The V and J genes are TRBV5-4 and TRBJ2-2; D possibly matches TRBD1 or TRBD2 (6 bases each). CDR1 is SGHNT and CDR2 is YYREEE in the germline V gene (reference sequence). V was trimmed by 1 base and J by 2 bases, leaving 9 bases between them. The CDR3 has 15 amino acids. The CDR3 spells CASSLKGGNTGELFF. CDR3 DNA: TGTGCCAGCAGCTTGAAGGGGGGAAACACCGGGGAGCTGTTTTTT.

The chain recombines TRBV11-2 with TRBJ1-2; a possible D gene is TRBD1 (5 bases). The V gene lost 4 bases and the J gene lost 8 bases, with 17 bases spanning the gap. The CDR3 spans 14 residues. Germline V CDR1 and CDR2: SGHAT, FQNNGV. CDR3 loop: CASSSPGAKPGYTF. CDR3 in DNA: TGTGCCAGCAGCTCTCCCGGGGCGAAGCCCGGCTACACCTTC.

The rearrangement links TRBV7-3 to TRBJ2-1; TRBD1 is a possible D gene (5 bases). Per the germline V gene, CDR1 is SGHTA and CDR2 is FQGTGA. This CDR3 is built from 15 residues. Deletions cut 4 bases from V and 2 bases from J, with 12 bases between. The CDR3 here is CASSSDSAPYNEQFF. Written as DNA, the CDR3 is TGTGCCAGCAGCTCAGACAGCGCGCCCTACAATGAGCAGTTCTTC.